The 25 T cell receptor beta chains listed next were all sequenced from one sample in a study of cytomegalovirus exposure and HLA in healthy donors. The PCR ran on 60 Vbeta and 13 Jbeta primers. Measured with immunoSEQ multiplex PCR; TCRdb has only the in-frame clones, and not every one. The sample holds tens of thousands of clones, 67% seen once. Sequencing used PBMCs. Receptor source: a woman aged 45-59 years in good health and CMV-seropositive.

The chain carries TRBV5-1 and TRBJ1-1, with D possibly TRBD1 on 5 matching bases. The germline CDR1 and CDR2 sequences are SGHRS and YFSETQ. With 0 bases removed from V and 6 bases from J, the gap between germline ends came to 15 bases. The CDR3 is 15 residues long. The CDR3 region has the DNA TGCGCCAGCAGCTTGGTGGCAGGGTGGGGTCCTGAAGCTTTCTTT. Encoded protein: CASSLVAGWGPEAFF.

The chain's CDR3 is CASSGNGGVGSQYF. CDR3 nucleotides: TGTGCCAGCAGCGGGAACGGGGGGGTCGGGTCCCAGTACTTC. V gene TRBV7-2 combines with J gene TRBJ2-5, with 8 positions matching TRBD2. The CDR3 runs 14 residues. Germline V CDR1 and CDR2: SGHTA, FQGNSA. V was clipped by 5 bases and J by 9 bases; unmatched bases: 11.

This clone was counted only a few times. The V call is TRBV18, the J call TRBJ1-1; the match to TRBD1 covers 9 bases. The CDR3 length is 13 residues. Germline values: CDR1 KGHSH, CDR2 LQKENI. V shed 6 bases, J shed 5 bases, and the junction held 4 bases outside the gene matches. This CDR3 is CASSPDRGTEAFF. In nucleotides, the CDR3 is TGTGCCAGCTCCCCGGACAGGGGAACTGAAGCTTTCTTT.

The rearrangement uses TRBV5-1 and TRBJ2-1; TRBD2 matches 11 bases. V lost 1 base to trimming and J lost 2 bases; unmatched junction nucleotides: 8. CDR3 length: 18 amino acids. The germline V gene has CDR1 SGHRS and CDR2 YFSETQ. DNA for the CDR3: TGCGCCAGCAGCTTGATTAGCGGGGGGGACCGAACCTACAATGAGCAGTTCTTC. Encoded protein: CASSLISGGDRTYNEQFF.

The rearrangement joins TRBV9 to TRBJ1-6, with D possibly being TRBD1 (5 bases). V dropped 0 bases and J dropped 6 bases, with 10 bases sitting between them. The CDR3 sequence is 15 residues long. Germline values: CDR1 SGDLS, CDR2 YYNGEE. This CDR3 is CASSVEGVVNSPLHF. The CDR3 DNA is TGTGCCAGCAGCGTAGAAGGGGTGGTTAATTCACCCCTCCACTTT.

J is TRBJ2-7 and V is TRBV7-8; D possibly corresponds to TRBD1 (6 bases). CDR1 and CDR2 from the germline V gene are SGHVS and FQNEAQ. Trimming took 4 bases from V and 5 from J, leaving 9 bases between them. CDR3 length equals 12 residues. The CDR3 DNA is TGTGCCAGCAGCTCAACAGGGAACGAGCAGTACGTC. Translating gives CASSSTGNEQYV.

The rearrangement links TRBV27 to TRBJ2-3, with unresolved D. Germline CDR1 reads MNHEY; CDR2 reads SMNVEV (reference sequence). The CDR3 extends over 12 amino acids. The V end lost 3 bases, the J end lost 6 bases, and 7 bases lay between the germline ends. The CDR3 protein is CASSFLEDTQYF. Here the CDR3 DNA reads TGTGCCAGCAGTTTTTTAGAGGATACGCAGTATTTT.

This sequence joins TRBV5-1 and TRBJ2-5, with 12 nucleotides matching TRBD2. Germline CDR1 SGHRS, CDR2 YFSETQ. CDR3 length equals 16 residues. V shed 4 bases, J shed 3 bases, and the junction held 7 bases outside the gene matches. The CDR3 reads CASSPRTSGAKETQYF. CDR3 nucleotide sequence: TGCGCCAGCAGCCCCAGGACTAGCGGGGCCAAAGAGACCCAGTACTTC.

This clone was detected once. This chain links TRBV29-1 with TRBJ2-5; the D gene is possibly TRBD1 (5 bases). With 8 bases removed from V and 4 bases from J, the gap between germline ends came to 11 bases. CDR3 length equals 11 residues. Germline loops: CDR1 SQVTM, CDR2 ANQGSEA. The CDR3 region is CSPRVRETQYF. CDR3 DNA: TGCAGCCCCAGGGTTCGAGAGACCCAGTACTTC. The full variable domain, with the rest looked up from reference TRBV29-1 and TRBJ2-5, is SAVISQKPSRDICQRGTSLTIQCQVDSQVTMMFWYRQQPGQSLTLIATANQGSEATYESGFVIDKFPISRPNLTFSTLTVSNMSPEDSSIYLCSPRVRETQYFGPGTRLLVL.

This clone appeared a few times. This chain joins TRBV6-5 and TRBJ1-2; 7 bases match TRBD1. The length of the CDR3 is 15 residues. Germline V gene lookup returns CDR1 MNHEY and CDR2 SVGAGI. V lost 5 bases, J lost 3 bases, and 9 bases stayed unmatched. The CDR3 region has the DNA TGTGCCAGCAGTCCGCGGACCGGGACAGACTATGGCTACACCTTC. Amino acids: CASSPRTGTDYGYTF.

The chain couples TRBV19 to TRBJ1-2, with D unresolved. V was shortened by 6 bases and J by 1 base, with 15 bases between the two germline ends. The CDR3 length is 15 residues. Germline loops: CDR1 LNHDA, CDR2 SQIVND (reference sequence). CDR3 nucleotide sequence: TGTGCCAGTAGCATCCTCGAGGGAATTAACTATGGCTACACCTTC. Its translation is CASSILEGINYGYTF.

This chain joins TRBV5-1 and TRBJ2-4; 8 positions agree with TRBD2. The CDR3 covers 16 residues. After removal of 4 bases from V and 6 bases from J, the junction contained 12 bases not matched to a gene. CDR1 is SGHRS and CDR2 is YFSETQ in the germline V gene. The CDR3 protein is CASSQTAGAAINIQYF. CDR3 nucleotides: TGCGCCAGCAGCCAAACAGCGGGGGCTGCGATAAACATTCAGTACTTC.

The rearrangement joins TRBV6-6 to TRBJ2-5; D remains unclear. Germline V lookup: CDR1 MNHNY, CDR2 SVGAGI (reference sequence). The germline V and J ends were trimmed by 2 bases and 3 bases, with 10 bases remaining between them. The CDR3 has 14 residues. The CDR3 region has the DNA TGTGCCAGCAGTTACGGCCCGCCGAAAGAGACCCAGTACTTC. This sequence encodes CASSYGPPKETQYF.

This clone was recorded once. The chain links TRBV23-1 to TRBJ1-3; D might be TRBD1 (5 bases). TRBV23-1 falls under the ORF class, with uncertain function. This CDR3 has 17 amino acids. The germline V and J ends were trimmed by 4 bases and 0 bases, with 16 bases remaining between them. The CDR3 loop reads CASSPLRGGYSGNTIYF. In DNA form, the CDR3 reads TGCGCCAGCAGTCCACTGCGGGGGGGGTACTCTGGAAACACCATATATTTT.

As for this clone: Other nucleotide sequences in the sample specify the same CDR3. V and J are TRBV6-5 and TRBJ1-1; 9 bases are a match to TRBD1. Germline V lookup: CDR1 MNHEY, CDR2 SVGAGI. Unmatched junction bases numbered 1, after V lost 0 bases and J lost 2 bases. This CDR3 has 15 amino acids. The CDR3 reads CASSYSGQGNTEAFF. CDR3 nucleotide sequence: TGTGCCAGCAGTTACTCGGGACAGGGTAACACTGAAGCTTTCTTT.

The chain joins TRBV7-9 to TRBJ2-5; no firm D call. Per germline, CDR1 SEHNR and CDR2 FQNEAQ (reference sequence). V lost 5 bases, J lost 1 base, and 11 bases lay in between. This CDR3 comprises 14 residues. The CDR3 is CASSGTVIQETQYF. DNA for the CDR3: TGTGCCAGCAGCGGCACAGTAATCCAAGAGACCCAGTACTTC. Full variable domain (outside the CDR3, taken from reference TRBV7-9 and TRBJ2-5): DTGVSQNPRHKITKRGQNVTFRCDPISEHNRLYWYRQTLGQGPEFLTYFQNEAQLEKSRLLSDRFSAERPKGSFSTLEIQRTEQGDSAMYLCASSGTVIQETQYFGPGTRLLVL.

This sequence joins TRBV2 and TRBJ2-5, with 7 bases identical to TRBD1. CDR3 length: 14 amino acids. Germline CDR1 is SNHLY and CDR2 is FYNNEI. J gave up 1 base and V 11 bases, and 10 bases lay outside the gene matches. The CDR3 region is CALWGQGVQETQYF. The CDR3 bases are TGTGCCCTTTGGGGTCAGGGGGTCCAAGAGACCCAGTACTTC. Full variable domain (outside the CDR3, taken from reference TRBV2 and TRBJ2-5): EPEVTQTPSHQVTQMGQEVILRCVPISNHLYFYWYRQILGQKVEFLVSFYNNEISEKSEIFDDQFSVERPDGSNFTLKIRSTKLEDSAMYFCALWGQGVQETQYFGPGTRLLVL.

The rearrangement links TRBV21-1 to TRBJ1-1; TRBD1 is the table's D call, not checked against the DNA. TRBV21-1 corresponds to a pseudogene. The CDR3 runs to 13 residues. This CDR3 is CASSKAQGTEAFF. The CDR3 coding sequence is TGTGCCAGCAGCAAAGCACAGGGCACTGAAGCTTTCTTT.

The chain employs TRBV5-1 and TRBJ2-4; possible D gene TRBD1, 6 bases. The CDR3 totals 17 residues. Between the trimmed V and J ends, which lost 0 bases and 2 bases, there was a span of 15 bases. Per germline, CDR1 SGHRS and CDR2 YFSETQ. The CDR3 protein is CASSLAAQGQSKNIQYF. The CDR3 region has the DNA TGCGCCAGCAGCTTGGCAGCGCAGGGGCAATCCAAAAACATTCAGTACTTC.

This clone has only one observation. The chain joins TRBV6-5 to TRBJ2-2, with D perhaps matching TRBD2 (5 bases). In germline, CDR1 is MNHEY, CDR2 SVGAGI. Trimming cost V 6 bases and J 0 bases, with 11 bases left between them. The CDR3 totals 15 residues. CDR3 sequence reads: CASSPPGTNTGELFF. The CDR3 region has the DNA TGTGCCAGCAGCCCTCCGGGGACGAACACCGGGGAGCTGTTTTTT.

The gene calls are TRBV28 and TRBJ2-2, with 12 bases fitting TRBD1. The junction had 11 bases not matched to a gene; V was cut back by 4 bases and J by 5 bases. There are 18 residues in the CDR3. Looked up from germline, CDR1 is MDHEN and CDR2 is SYDVKM. DNA for the CDR3: TGTGCCAGCAGTTCCCCCTCCGGGACAGGGGGCCGGACCGGGGAGCTGTTTTTT. Amino acids: CASSSPSGTGGRTGELFF.

In its sample, this clone was seen a few times. J is TRBJ1-1 and V is TRBV9; 10 nucleotides match TRBD1. The CDR3 length is 15 residues. Unmatched junction bases numbered 3, after V lost 3 bases and J lost 1 base. The V gene's germline CDR1 is SGDLS and CDR2 YYNGEE. The DNA of the CDR3 is TGTGCCAGCAGCGAGGGGACAGGGGCGAACACTGAAGCTTTCTTT. As protein: CASSEGTGANTEAFF.

This clone appeared a few times. This chain connects TRBV6-1 to TRBJ1-2, with 7 bases aligning to TRBD1. The CDR3 totals 15 residues. Germline V CDR1 and CDR2: MNHNS, SASEGT. With V trimmed by 1 base and J by 2 bases, 4 bases remained unmatched. CDR3 bases: TGTGCCAGCAGTGAAGATGTCAGGGGGAACTATGGCTACACCTTC. It is translated as CASSEDVRGNYGYTF.

Points on this clone: The junction and the germline gene differ at one end; a read error may be behind it. The chain carries TRBV7-7 and TRBJ1-2; 9 nucleotides align to TRBD1. The CDR3 is 14 amino acids. Germline CDR1 is SSHAT and CDR2 is FNYEAQ (reference sequence). The CDR3 loop is CASSLAEQGAGYTF. The CDR3 coding sequence is TGTGCTAGCAGCTTAGCAGAACAGGGGGCAGGCTACACCTTC.

CDR3 DNA: TGTGCCAGTCATGGAGGAAACACCGGGGAGCTGTTTTTT. Translating gives CASHGGNTGELFF. The chain has TRBV28 and TRBJ2-2, with D possibly matching TRBD2 (5 bases). The V gene's germline CDR1 is MDHEN and CDR2 SYDVKM. This CDR3 has 13 amino acids. Trimming pared 9 bases from V and 2 bases from J, leaving 10 bases between.